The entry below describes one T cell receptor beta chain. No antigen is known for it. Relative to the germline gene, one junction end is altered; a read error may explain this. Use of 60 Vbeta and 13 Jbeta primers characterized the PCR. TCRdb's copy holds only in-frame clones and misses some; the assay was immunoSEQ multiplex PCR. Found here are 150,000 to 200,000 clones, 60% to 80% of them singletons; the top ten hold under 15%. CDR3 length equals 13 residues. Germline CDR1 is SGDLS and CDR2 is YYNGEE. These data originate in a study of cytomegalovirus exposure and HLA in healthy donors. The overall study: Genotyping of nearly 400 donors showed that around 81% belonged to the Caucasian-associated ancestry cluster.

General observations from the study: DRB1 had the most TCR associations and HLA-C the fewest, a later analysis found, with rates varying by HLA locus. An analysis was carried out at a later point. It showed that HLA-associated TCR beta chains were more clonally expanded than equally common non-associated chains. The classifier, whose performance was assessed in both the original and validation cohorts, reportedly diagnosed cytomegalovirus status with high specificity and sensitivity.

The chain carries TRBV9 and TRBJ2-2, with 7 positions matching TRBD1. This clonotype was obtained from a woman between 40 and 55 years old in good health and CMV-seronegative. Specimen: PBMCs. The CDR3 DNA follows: TGTGCCAGCAGCGCCGGACAGGCTGGGGAACTGTTTTTT. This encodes CASSAGQAGELFF.